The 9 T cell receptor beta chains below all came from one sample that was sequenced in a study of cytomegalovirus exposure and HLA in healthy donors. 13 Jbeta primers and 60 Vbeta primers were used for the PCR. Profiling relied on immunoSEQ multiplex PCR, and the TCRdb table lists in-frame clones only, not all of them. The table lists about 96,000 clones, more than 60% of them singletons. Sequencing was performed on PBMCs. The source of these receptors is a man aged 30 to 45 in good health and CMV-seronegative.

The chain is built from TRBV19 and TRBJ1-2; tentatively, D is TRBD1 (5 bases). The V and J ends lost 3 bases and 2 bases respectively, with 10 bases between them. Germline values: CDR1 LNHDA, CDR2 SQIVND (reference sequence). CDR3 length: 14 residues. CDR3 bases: TGTGCCAGTAGTATCAACACAGGAAACTATGGCTACACCTTC. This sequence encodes CASSINTGNYGYTF.

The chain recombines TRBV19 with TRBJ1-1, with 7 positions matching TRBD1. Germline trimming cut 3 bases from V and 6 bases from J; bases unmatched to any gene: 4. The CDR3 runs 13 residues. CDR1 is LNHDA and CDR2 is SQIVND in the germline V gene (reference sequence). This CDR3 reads CASSIDRAPEAFF. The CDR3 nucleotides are TGTGCCAGTAGTATCGACAGGGCGCCTGAAGCTTTCTTT.

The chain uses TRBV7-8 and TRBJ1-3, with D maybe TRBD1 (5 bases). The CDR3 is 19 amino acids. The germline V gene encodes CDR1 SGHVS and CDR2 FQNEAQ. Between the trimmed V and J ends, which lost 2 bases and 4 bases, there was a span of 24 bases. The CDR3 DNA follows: TGTGCCAGCAGCTTACTCATCGCTAGACAGCCGTTGACCGGAAACACCATATATTTT. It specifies CASSLLIARQPLTGNTIYF.

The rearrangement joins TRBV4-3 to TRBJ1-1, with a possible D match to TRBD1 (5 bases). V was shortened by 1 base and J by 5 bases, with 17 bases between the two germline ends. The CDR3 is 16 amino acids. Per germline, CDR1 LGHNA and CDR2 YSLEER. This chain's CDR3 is CASSQGGGLEGTEAFF. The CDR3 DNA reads TGCGCCAGCAGCCAAGGGGGAGGATTAGAGGGGACTGAAGCTTTCTTT.

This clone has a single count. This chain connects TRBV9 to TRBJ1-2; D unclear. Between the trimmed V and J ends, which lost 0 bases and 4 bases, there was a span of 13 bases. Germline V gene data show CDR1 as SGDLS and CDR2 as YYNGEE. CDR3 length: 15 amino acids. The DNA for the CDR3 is TGTGCCAGCAGCGTAGCTTATACAGACGTCTATGGCTACACCTTC. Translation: CASSVAYTDVYGYTF.

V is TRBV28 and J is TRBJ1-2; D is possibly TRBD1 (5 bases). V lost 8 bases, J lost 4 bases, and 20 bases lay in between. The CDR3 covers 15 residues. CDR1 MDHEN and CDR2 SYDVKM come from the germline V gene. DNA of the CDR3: TGTGCCAGCCTCCATTCGGCCAGGGAAGGCTATGGCTACACCTTC. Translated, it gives CASLHSAREGYGYTF.

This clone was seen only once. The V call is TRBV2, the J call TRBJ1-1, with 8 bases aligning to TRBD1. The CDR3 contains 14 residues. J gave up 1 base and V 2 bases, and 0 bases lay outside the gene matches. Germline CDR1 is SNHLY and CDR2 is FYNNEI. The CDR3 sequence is CASSEQGANTEAFF. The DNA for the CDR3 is TGTGCCAGCAGTGAACAGGGGGCGAACACTGAAGCTTTCTTT.

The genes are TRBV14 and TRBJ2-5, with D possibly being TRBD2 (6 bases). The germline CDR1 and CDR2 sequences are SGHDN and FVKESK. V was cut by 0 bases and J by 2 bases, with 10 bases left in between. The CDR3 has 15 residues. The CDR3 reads CASSQDGRGQETQYF. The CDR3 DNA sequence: TGTGCCAGCAGCCAAGATGGGCGGGGACAAGAGACCCAGTACTTC.

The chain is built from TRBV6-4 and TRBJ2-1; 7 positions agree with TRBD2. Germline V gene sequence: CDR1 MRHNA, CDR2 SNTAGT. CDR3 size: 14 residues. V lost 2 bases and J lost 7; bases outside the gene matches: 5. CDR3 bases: TGTGCCAGCAGTGACATCGGGGGGTGGAATGAGCAGTTCTTC. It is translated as CASSDIGGWNEQFF.